The 8 T cell receptor beta chains presented below share a single source sample, sequenced in a study of OX40 agonist ivuxolimab in advanced cancers. TCRdb's copy holds only in-frame clones and misses some; the assay was immunoSEQ multiplex PCR. The sample holds some 72,000 clones, 92% seen once. Here the sequenced sample was CD4+ or CD8+ T cells sorted from blood, taken in a trial of the OX40 agonist ivuxolimab. The receptors come from an adult with an advanced solid tumor such as melanoma, head and neck, liver or kidney cancer.

This clone was observed a few times. The chain carries TRBV7-9 and TRBJ2-5; 8 bases agree with TRBD1. The ends lost 1 base at V and 7 bases at J; junction bases unmatched: 2. Germline assignment: CDR1 SEHNR and CDR2 FQNEAQ (reference sequence). The CDR3 has 13 amino acids. The CDR3 loop reads CASSLEQGGTQYF. Written as DNA, the CDR3 is TGTGCCAGCAGCTTAGAACAGGGGGGGACCCAGTACTTC.

The chain is built from TRBV19 and TRBJ2-3, with D perhaps TRBD1 (5 bases). Germline CDR1 and CDR2: LNHDA and SQIVND (reference sequence). CDR3 size: 15 residues. The V end lost 7 bases, the J end lost 0 bases, and 14 bases lay between the germline ends. The CDR3 DNA follows: TGTGCCAGTACCTTACGCCGGACAAGCACAGATACGCAGTATTTT. It yields the protein CASTLRRTSTDTQYF.

The V gene is TRBV11-2, the J gene TRBJ1-1; possible D gene TRBD1, 5 bases. V was cut by 8 bases and J by 2 bases, with 12 bases left in between. This CDR3 spans 13 amino acids. Per germline, CDR1 SGHAT and CDR2 FQNNGV. The CDR3 loop reads CASSLGVNTEAFF. The CDR3 DNA is TGTGCCAGCTCCCTAGGGGTTAACACTGAAGCTTTCTTT. Filled out from reference TRBV11-2 and TRBJ1-1, the complete variable domain reads EAGVAQSPRYKIIEKRQSVAFWCNPISGHATLYWYQQILGQGPKLLIQFQNNGVVDDSQLPKDRFSAERLKGVDSTLKIQPAKLEDSAVYLCASSLGVNTEAFFGQGTRLTVV.

V and J are TRBV4-2 and TRBJ2-2; TRBD2 aligns across 10 bases. J was trimmed by 5 bases and V by 1 base; bases with no gene match: 4. Germline V gene sequence: CDR1 LGHNA, CDR2 YNFKEQ. The CDR3 is 16 amino acids. The CDR3 reads CASSQATSGDTGELFF. The DNA for the CDR3 is TGTGCCAGCAGCCAAGCCACTAGCGGGGATACCGGGGAGCTGTTTTTT.

The table lists this clone with a count of one. This chain connects TRBV4-2 to TRBJ2-1, with TRBD2 matching 8 bases. Germline V gene lookup returns CDR1 LGHNA and CDR2 YNFKEQ. The J segment lost 5 bases and the V segment lost 4 bases, leaving 10 bases of the junction unmatched. The CDR3 consists of 16 residues. In nucleotides, the CDR3 is TGTGCCAGCAGCCTCCCCCGACTAGCGAACAACAATGAGCAGTTCTTC. Amino acids: CASSLPRLANNNEQFF.

This clone was found once. V and J are TRBV27 and TRBJ2-2; no firm D call. V lost 5 bases and J 7 bases, leaving 5 bases between the germline ends. Germline lookup yields CDR1 MNHEY and CDR2 SMNVEV (reference sequence). This CDR3 is built from 11 residues. The CDR3 region is CASSNYGELFF. DNA of the CDR3: TGTGCCAGCAGTAACTACGGGGAGCTGTTTTTT.

The gene calls are TRBV5-4 and TRBJ2-7; 8 positions match TRBD1. Germline V lookup: CDR1 SGHNT, CDR2 YYREEE (reference sequence). Losses at the gene ends were 3 bases for V and 5 bases for J; bases not matched to a gene: 4. This CDR3 has 13 amino acids. In DNA form, the CDR3 reads TGTGCCAGCAGCTCTGACAGGGGCAACGAGCAGTACTTC. Translated: CASSSDRGNEQYF.

This chain links TRBV5-1 with TRBJ1-2, with 7 bases lining up with TRBD1. Germline-derived CDR1 and CDR2 are SGHRS and YFSETQ. With 4 bases clipped from V and 1 base from J, the junction kept 7 bases outside the gene matches. The CDR3 is 15 amino acids. CDR3 sequence reads: CASSDTGTVNYGYTF. CDR3 nucleotide sequence: TGCGCCAGCAGCGACACCGGGACAGTTAACTATGGCTACACCTTC.